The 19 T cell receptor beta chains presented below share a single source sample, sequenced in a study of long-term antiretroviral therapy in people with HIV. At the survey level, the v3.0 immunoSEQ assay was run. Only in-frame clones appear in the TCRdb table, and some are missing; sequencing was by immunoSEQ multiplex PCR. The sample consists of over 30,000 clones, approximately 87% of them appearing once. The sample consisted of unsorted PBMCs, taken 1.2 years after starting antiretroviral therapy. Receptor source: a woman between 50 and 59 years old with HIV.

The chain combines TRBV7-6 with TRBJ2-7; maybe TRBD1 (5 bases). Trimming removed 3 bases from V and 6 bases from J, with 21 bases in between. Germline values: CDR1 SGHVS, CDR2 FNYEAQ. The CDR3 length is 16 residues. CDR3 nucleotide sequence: TGTGCCAGCAGCTTGGGGATGTCATCAAGGGGCGGCGAGCAGTACTTC. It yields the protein CASSLGMSSRGGEQYF.

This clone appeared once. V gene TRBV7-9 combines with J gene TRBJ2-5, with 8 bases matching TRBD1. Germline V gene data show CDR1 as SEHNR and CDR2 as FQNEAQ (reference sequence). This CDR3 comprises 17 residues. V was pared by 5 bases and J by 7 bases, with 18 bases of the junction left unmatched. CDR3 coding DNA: TGTGCCAGCAGCCTGAAAGTATCCGGACAGGGTCGGGGGACCCAGTACTTC. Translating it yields CASSLKVSGQGRGTQYF.

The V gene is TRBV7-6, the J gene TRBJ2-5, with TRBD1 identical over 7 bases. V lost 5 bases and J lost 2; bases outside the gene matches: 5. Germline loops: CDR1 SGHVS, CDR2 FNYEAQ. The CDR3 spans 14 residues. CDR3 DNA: TGTGCCAGCAGCCAAGACAGGGCGCAAGAGACCCAGTACTTC. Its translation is CASSQDRAQETQYF.

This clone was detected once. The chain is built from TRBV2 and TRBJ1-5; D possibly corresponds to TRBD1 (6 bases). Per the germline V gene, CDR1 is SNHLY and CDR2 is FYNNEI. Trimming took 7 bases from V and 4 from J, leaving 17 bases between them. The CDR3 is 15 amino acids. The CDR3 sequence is CASTQAGQPNQPQHF. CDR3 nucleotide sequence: TGTGCCAGCACCCAGGCTGGACAGCCTAATCAGCCCCAGCATTTT. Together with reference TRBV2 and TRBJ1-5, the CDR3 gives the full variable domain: EPEVTQTPSHQVTQMGQEVILRCVPISNHLYFYWYRQILGQKVEFLVSFYNNEISEKSEIFDDQFSVERPDGSNFTLKIRSTKLEDSAMYFCASTQAGQPNQPQHFGDGTRLSIL.

The CDR3 DNA follows: TGTGCCAGCAGCCCGGGACTAGCGGGGTACGGGCAGTTCTTC. Protein product: CASSPGLAGYGQFF. The chain combines TRBV7-3 with TRBJ2-1; 13 bases are a match to TRBD2. With 5 bases clipped from V and 12 bases from J, the junction kept 7 bases outside the gene matches. This CDR3 is 14 amino acids long. CDR1 is SGHTA, CDR2 FQGTGA, per germline. The full variable domain, with the rest looked up from reference TRBV7-3 and TRBJ2-1, is GAGVSQTPSNKVTEKGKYVELRCDPISGHTALYWYRQSLGQGPEFLIYFQGTGAADDSGLPNDRFFAVRPEGSVSTLKIQRTERGDSAVYLCASSPGLAGYGQFFGPGTRLTVL.

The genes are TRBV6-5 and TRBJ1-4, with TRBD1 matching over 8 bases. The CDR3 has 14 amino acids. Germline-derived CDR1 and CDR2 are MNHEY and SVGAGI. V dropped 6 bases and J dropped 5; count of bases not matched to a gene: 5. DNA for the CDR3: TGTGCCAGCAGGACACAGGGGGGCAATGAAAAACTGTTTTTT. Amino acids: CASRTQGGNEKLFF.

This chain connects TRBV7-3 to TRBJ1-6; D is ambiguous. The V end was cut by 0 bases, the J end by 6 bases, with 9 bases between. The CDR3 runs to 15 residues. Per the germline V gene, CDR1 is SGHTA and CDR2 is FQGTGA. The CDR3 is CASSLTPGFNSPLHF. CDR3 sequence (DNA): TGTGCCAGCAGCTTAACTCCGGGGTTTAATTCACCCCTCCACTTT.

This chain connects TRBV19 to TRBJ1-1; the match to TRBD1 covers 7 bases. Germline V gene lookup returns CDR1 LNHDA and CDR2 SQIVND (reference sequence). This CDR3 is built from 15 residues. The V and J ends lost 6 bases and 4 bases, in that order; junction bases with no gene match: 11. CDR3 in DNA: TGTGCCAGTAGGCCCCCGACAGGGTCAGGCACTGAAGCTTTCTTT. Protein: CASRPPTGSGTEAFF.

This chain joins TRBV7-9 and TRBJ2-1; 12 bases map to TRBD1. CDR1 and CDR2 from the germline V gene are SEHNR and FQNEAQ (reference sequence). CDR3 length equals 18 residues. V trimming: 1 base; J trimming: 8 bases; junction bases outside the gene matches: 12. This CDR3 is CASSLVPGQGALGDEQFF. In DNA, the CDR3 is TGTGCCAGCAGCTTAGTTCCGGGACAGGGGGCGCTTGGAGATGAGCAGTTCTTC.

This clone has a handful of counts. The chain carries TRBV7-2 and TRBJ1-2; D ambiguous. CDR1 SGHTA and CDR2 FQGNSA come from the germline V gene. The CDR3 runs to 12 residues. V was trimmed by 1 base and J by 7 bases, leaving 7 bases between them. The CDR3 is CASSLVGSGYTF. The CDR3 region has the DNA TGTGCCAGCAGCTTAGTTGGTTCTGGCTACACCTTC.

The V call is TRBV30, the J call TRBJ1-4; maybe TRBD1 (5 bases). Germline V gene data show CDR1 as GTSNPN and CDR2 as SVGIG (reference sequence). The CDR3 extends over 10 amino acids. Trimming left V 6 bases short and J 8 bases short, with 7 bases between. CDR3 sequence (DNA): TGTGCCTGCAGGACAGAAAAACTGTTTTTT. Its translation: CACRTEKLFF.

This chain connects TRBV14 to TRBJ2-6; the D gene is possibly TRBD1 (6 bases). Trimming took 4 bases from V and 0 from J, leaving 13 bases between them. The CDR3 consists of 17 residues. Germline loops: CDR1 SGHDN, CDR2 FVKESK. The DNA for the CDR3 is TGTGCCAGCAGCCCCTTTACAGGGCCCTCTGGGGCCAACGTCCTGACTTTC. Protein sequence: CASSPFTGPSGANVLTF.

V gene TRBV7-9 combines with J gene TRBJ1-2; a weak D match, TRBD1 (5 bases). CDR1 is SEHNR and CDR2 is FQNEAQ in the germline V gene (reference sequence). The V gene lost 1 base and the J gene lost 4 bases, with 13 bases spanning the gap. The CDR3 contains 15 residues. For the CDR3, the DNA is TGTGCCAGCAGCTTAGTGTCGGCGGGGGGCTATGGCTACACCTTC. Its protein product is CASSLVSAGGYGYTF.

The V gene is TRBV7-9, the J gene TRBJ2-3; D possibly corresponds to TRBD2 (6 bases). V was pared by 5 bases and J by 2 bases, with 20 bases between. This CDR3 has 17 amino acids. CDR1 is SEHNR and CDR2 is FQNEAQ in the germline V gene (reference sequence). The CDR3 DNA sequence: TGTGCCAGCAGCCCCCCACCCATGGGACTCACCACAGATACGCAGTATTTT. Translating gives CASSPPPMGLTTDTQYF. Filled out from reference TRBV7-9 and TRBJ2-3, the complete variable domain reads DTGVSQNPRHKITKRGQNVTFRCDPISEHNRLYWYRQTLGQGPEFLTYFQNEAQLEKSRLLSDRFSAERPKGSFSTLEIQRTEQGDSAMYLCASSPPPMGLTTDTQYFGPGTRLTVL.

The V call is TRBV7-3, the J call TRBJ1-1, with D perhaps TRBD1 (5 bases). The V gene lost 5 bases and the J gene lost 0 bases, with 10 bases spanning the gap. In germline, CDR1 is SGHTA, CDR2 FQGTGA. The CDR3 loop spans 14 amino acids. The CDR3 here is CASSRDGLNTEAFF. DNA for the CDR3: TGTGCCAGCAGCCGGGACGGGTTGAACACTGAAGCTTTCTTT. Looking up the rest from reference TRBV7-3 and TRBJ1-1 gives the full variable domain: GAGVSQTPSNKVTEKGKYVELRCDPISGHTALYWYRQSLGQGPEFLIYFQGTGAADDSGLPNDRFFAVRPEGSVSTLKIQRTERGDSAVYLCASSRDGLNTEAFFGQGTRLTVV.

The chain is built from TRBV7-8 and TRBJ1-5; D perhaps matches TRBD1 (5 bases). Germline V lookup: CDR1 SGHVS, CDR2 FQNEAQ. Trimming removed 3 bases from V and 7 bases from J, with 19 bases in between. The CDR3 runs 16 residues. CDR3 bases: TGTGCCAGCAGCTTCGGAACATTGGGGTGGGGCCAGCCCCAGCATTTT. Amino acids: CASSFGTLGWGQPQHF.

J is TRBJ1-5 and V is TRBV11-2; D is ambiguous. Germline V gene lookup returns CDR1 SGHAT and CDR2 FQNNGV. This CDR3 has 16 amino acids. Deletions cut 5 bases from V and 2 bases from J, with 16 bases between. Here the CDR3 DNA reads TGTGCCAGCAGCCCCGCCTGGGGTAGGGGCAATCAGCCCCAGCATTTT. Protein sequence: CASSPAWGRGNQPQHF. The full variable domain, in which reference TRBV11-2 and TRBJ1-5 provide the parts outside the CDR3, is EAGVAQSPRYKIIEKRQSVAFWCNPISGHATLYWYQQILGQGPKLLIQFQNNGVVDDSQLPKDRFSAERLKGVDSTLKIQPAKLEDSAVYLCASSPAWGRGNQPQHFGDGTRLSIL.

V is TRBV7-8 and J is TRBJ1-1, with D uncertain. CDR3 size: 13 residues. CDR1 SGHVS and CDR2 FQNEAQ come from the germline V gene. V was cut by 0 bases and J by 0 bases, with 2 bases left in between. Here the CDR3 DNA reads TGTGCCAGCAGCTTAGCACTGAACACTGAAGCTTTCTTT. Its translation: CASSLALNTEAFF.

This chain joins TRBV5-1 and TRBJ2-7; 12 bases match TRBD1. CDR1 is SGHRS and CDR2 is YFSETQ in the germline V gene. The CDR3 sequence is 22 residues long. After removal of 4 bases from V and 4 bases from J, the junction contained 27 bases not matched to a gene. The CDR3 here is CASSRLRTGTGGDFGRGYEQYF. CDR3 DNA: TGCGCCAGCAGCCGACTCAGAACCGGGACAGGGGGCGATTTCGGCCGGGGGTACGAGCAGTACTTC. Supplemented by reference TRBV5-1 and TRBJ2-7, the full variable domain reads KAGVTQTPRYLIKTRGQQVTLSCSPISGHRSVSWYQQTPGQGLQFLFEYFSETQRNKGNFPGRFSGRQFSNSRSEMNVSTLELGDSALYLCASSRLRTGTGGDFGRGYEQYFGPGTRLTVT.